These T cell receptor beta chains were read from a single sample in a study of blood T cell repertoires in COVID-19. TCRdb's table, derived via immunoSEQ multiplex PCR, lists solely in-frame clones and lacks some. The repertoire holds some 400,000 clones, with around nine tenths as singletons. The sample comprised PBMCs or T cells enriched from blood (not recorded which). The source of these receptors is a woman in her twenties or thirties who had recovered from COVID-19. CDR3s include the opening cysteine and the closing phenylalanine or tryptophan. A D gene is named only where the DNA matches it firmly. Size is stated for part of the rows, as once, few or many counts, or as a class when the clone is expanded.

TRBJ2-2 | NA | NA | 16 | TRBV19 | CASSIVKGDSAGELFF | TGTGCCAGTAGTATAGTAAAGGGAGATAGTGCCGGGGAGCTGTTTTTT
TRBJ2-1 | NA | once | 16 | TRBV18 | CASSRTGGDSYNEQFF | TGTGCCAGCTCACGAACTGGAGGGGACTCATACAATGAGCAGTTCTTC
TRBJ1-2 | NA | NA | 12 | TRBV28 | CASSGSSGGYTF | TGTGCCAGCAGCGGGTCGTCGGGTGGCTACACCTTC
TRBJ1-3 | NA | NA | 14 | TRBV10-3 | CAIGRKSSGNTIYF | TGTGCCATCGGTCGAAAGAGCTCTGGAAACACCATATATTTT
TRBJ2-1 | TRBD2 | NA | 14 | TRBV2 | CASSGSGRSNEQFF | TGTGCCAGCAGTGGCAGCGGGAGGAGCAATGAGCAGTTCTTC
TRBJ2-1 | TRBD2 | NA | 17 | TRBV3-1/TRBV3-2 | CASSQVERGGFYNEQFF | TGTGCCAGCAGCCAAGTGGAGCGGGGGGGCTTCTACAATGAGCAGTTCTTC
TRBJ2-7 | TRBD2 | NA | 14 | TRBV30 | CAWSAVAGRREQYF | TGTGCCTGGAGTGCAGTAGCGGGACGGCGCGAGCAGTACTTC
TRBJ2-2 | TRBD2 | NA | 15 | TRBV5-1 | CASSLGLAGKGELFF | TGCGCCAGCAGCTTGGGACTAGCGGGAAAGGGGGAGCTGTTTTTT
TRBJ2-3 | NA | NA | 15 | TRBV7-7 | CASSLGPVATDTQYF | TGTGCTAGCAGCTTAGGGCCTGTCGCCACAGATACGCAGTATTTT
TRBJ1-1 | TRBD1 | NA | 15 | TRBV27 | CASSLAGQGTTEAFF | TGTGCCAGCAGTTTAGCGGGACAGGGCACCACTGAAGCTTTCTTT
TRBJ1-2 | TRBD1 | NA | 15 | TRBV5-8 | CASSFRDRAGDGYTF | TGTGCCAGCAGCTTCCGGGACAGGGCGGGCGATGGCTACACCTTC
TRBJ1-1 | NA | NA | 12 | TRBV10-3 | CATAGLNTEAFF | TGTGCCACCGCCGGGTTAAACACTGAAGCTTTCTTT
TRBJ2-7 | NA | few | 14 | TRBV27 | CASIKAWGGNEQYF | TGTGCCAGCATTAAGGCCTGGGGAGGAAACGAGCAGTACTTC
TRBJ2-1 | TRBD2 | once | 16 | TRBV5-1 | CASSPSGSSSYNEQFF | TGCGCCAGCAGCCCCAGCGGGAGCAGCTCCTACAATGAGCAGTTCTTC
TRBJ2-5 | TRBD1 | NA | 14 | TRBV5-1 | CASSLGQGGETQYF | TGCGCCAGCAGCTTGGGACAGGGGGGCGAGACCCAGTACTTC
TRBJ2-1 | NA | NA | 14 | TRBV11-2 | CASSLTPAGNEQFF | TGTGCCAGCAGCTTAACCCCAGCGGGCAATGAGCAGTTCTTC
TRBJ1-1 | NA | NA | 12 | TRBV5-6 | CASSLWPRGALF | TGTGCCAGCAGCCTATGGCCCAGGGGTGCTCTCTTT
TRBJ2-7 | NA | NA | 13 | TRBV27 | CASSATGSYEQYF | TGTGCCAGCAGTGCCACAGGGTCCTACGAGCAGTACTTC
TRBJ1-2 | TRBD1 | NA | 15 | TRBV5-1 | CASSLGDRPNYGYTF | TGCGCCAGCAGCTTGGGGGACAGACCTAACTATGGCTACACCTTC
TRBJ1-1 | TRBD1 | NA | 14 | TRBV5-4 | CASSPPDRAAEAFF | TGTGCCAGCAGCCCCCCGGACAGGGCCGCTGAAGCTTTCTTT
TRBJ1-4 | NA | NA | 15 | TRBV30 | CAWSVPRAWNEKLFF | TGTGCCTGGAGTGTTCCCCGAGCTTGGAATGAAAAACTGTTTTTT
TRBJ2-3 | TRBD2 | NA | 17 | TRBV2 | CASRSHAGGPGTDTQYF | TGTGCCAGCAGGTCGCATGCGGGAGGGCCCGGCACAGATACGCAGTATTTT
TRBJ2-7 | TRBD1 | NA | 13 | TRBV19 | CASRGQGPYEQYF | TGTGCCAGTAGGGGACAGGGCCCCTACGAGCAGTACTTC
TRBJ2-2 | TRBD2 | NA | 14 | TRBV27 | CASSFSRETGELFF | TGTGCCAGCAGTTTTTCGCGGGAGACCGGGGAGCTGTTTTTT
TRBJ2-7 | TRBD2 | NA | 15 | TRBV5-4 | CASSLAQRGDYEQYF | TGTGCCAGCAGCTTGGCCCAGCGGGGGGACTACGAGCAGTACTTC
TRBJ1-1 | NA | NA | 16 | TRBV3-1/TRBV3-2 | CASSPPGGILGTEAFF | TGTGCCAGCAGCCCCCCCGGGGGGATTTTGGGCACTGAAGCTTTCTTT
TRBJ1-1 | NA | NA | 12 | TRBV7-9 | CASSLLAPEAFF | TGTGCCAGCAGCTTATTAGCGCCGGAAGCTTTCTTT
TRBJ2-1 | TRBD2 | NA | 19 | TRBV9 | CASSVGGGWGAGGHNEQFF | TGTGCCAGCAGCGTAGGCGGAGGCTGGGGAGCGGGGGGGCATAATGAGCAGTTCTTC
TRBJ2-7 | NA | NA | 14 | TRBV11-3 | CASSQGQTAAKQYF | TGTGCCAGCAGCCAGGGACAAACGGCCGCGAAGCAGTACTTC
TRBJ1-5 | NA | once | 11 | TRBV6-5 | CASKGYQPQHF | TGTGCCAGCAAGGGGTATCAGCCCCAGCATTTT
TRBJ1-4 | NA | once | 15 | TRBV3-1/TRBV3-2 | CASSHLDSFNEKLFF | TGTGCCAGCAGCCACCTAGACAGTTTTAATGAAAAACTGTTTTTT
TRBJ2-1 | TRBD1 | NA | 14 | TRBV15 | CAIRGQGGYNEQFF | TGTGCCATCCGGGGACAGGGGGGATACAATGAGCAGTTCTTC
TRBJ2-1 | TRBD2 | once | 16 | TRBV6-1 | CASSGLRGSLYNEQFF | TGTGCCAGCAGTGGCCTGCGCGGGAGTTTGTACAATGAGCAGTTCTTC
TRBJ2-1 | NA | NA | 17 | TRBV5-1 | CASSLGGKGERSAEQFF | TGCGCCAGCAGCTTGGGGGGTAAGGGGGAGAGAAGTGCTGAGCAGTTCTTC
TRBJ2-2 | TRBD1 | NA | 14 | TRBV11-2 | CASSTYRGVGELFF | TGTGCCAGCAGCACGTACAGGGGTGTCGGGGAGCTGTTTTTT
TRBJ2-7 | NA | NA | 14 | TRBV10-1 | CASSDRVSSYEQYF | TGCGCCAGCAGTGACAGGGTTAGCTCCTACGAGCAGTACTTC
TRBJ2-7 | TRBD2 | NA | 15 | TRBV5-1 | CASNGLAGASYEQYF | TGCGCCAGCAACGGACTAGCGGGAGCATCCTACGAGCAGTACTTC
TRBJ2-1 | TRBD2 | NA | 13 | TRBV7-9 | CASSLGDYQEQFF | TGTGCCAGCAGCTTAGGGGACTACCAAGAGCAGTTCTTC
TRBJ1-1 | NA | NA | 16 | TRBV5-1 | CASSLAAAGLNTEAFF | TGCGCCAGCAGCTTGGCCGCGGCGGGCCTGAACACTGAAGCTTTCTTT
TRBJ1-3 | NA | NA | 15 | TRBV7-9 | CASSQPTGLGNTIYF | TGTGCCAGCAGCCAGCCTACAGGTCTTGGAAACACCATATATTTT
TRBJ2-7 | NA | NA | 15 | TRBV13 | CASSSRTYRAYEQYF | TGTGCCAGCAGCTCCCGGACATACCGGGCTTACGAGCAGTACTTC
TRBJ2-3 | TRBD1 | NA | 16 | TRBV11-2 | CASSTGTGGRTDTQYF | TGTGCCAGCAGCACCGGGACAGGGGGGCGCACAGATACGCAGTATTTT
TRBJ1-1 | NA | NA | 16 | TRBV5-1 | CASSSYSGAGKTEAFF | TGCGCCAGCAGCTCGTATTCAGGGGCGGGTAAAACTGAAGCTTTCTTT
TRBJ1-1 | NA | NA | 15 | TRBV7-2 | CASSLTGGRDTEAFF | TGTGCCAGCAGCTTAACGGGCGGGCGGGACACTGAAGCTTTCTTT
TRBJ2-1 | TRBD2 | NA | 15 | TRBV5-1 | CASSLGGTSSNEQFF | TGCGCCAGCAGCTTGGGAGGGACTAGCAGTAATGAGCAGTTCTTC